This is a list of T cell receptor beta chains from one sample in a study of cytomegalovirus exposure and HLA in healthy donors. Some clones are missing from TCRdb's copy, which holds only in-frame ones; the method was immunoSEQ multiplex PCR. The sample includes approximately 160,000 clones, over 70% seen only once; the top ten take about 7.4%. Sequencing input: PBMCs. These receptors were obtained from a male donor in good health and CMV-seropositive. Both conserved end residues are part of each CDR3. D genes are given only for firm matches. Only some rows state a clone size, as once, few, many or a class for expanded clones.

D	J	V	length	size	DNA	CDR3
.	TRBJ2-5	TRBV10-1	16	.	TGCGCCAGCAGTGAGTCGCCAGGGTTACGCCAAGAGACCCAGTACTTC	CASSESPGLRQETQYF
.	TRBJ2-2	TRBV7-2	15	.	TGTGCCAGCAGCTTAACGCGGGAAGGTGTCGGGGAGCTGTTTTTT	CASSLTREGVGELFF
.	TRBJ2-7	TRBV5-1	14	.	TGCGCCAGCAGCTTGACGGGTAGCTCCTACGAGCAGTACTTC	CASSLTGSSYEQYF
.	TRBJ2-2	TRBV9	15	.	TGTGCCAGCAGGGGCCGGCAACCCCGCCCGGGGGAGCTGTTTTTT	CASRGRQPRPGELFF
.	TRBJ1-1	TRBV7-6	13	.	TGTGCCAGCAGCCTACCGGGGGAGTTTGAAGCTTTCTTT	CASSLPGEFEAFF
.	TRBJ2-5	TRBV29-1	13	.	TGCAGCGGGACTGGCTTGCCTCAAGAGACCCAGTACTTC	CSGTGLPQETQYF
.	TRBJ2-7	TRBV5-1	14	.	TGCGCCAGCAGCTTGGGTCAGGGCTCCTACGAGCAGTACTTC	CASSLGQGSYEQYF
.	TRBJ2-2	TRBV21-1	13	.	TGTGCCAGCAGCAAGACTTTGTTCGGGGAGCTGTTTTTT	CASSKTLFGELFF
TRBD2	TRBJ2-3	TRBV18	16	.	TGTGCCAGCTCACCAGGAGCGGGGGAGAGCACAGATACGCAGTATTTT	CASSPGAGESTDTQYF
.	TRBJ2-5	TRBV2	14	.	TGTGCCAGCTTGGGGGCCTCGTACCAAGAGACCCAGTACTTC	CASLGASYQETQYF
TRBD1	TRBJ1-2	TRBV4-1	17	.	TGCGCCAGCGCCGGGGGTAAACCGGGACAGGGATGGGGCGGCTACACCTTC	CASAGGKPGQGWGGYTF
TRBD1	TRBJ2-2	TRBV5-4	15	.	TGTGCCAGCAGCTTGGGGACAGGGTATTCAGGGGAGCTGTTTTTT	CASSLGTGYSGELFF
TRBD2	TRBJ2-5	TRBV2	18	.	TGTGCCAGCAGGGTGGAAAGCGGGGGGGCCGGTTTAGGTGAGACCCAGTACTTC	CASRVESGGAGLGETQYF
.	TRBJ2-3	TRBV30	12	.	TGTGCCTGGAGTGTTCACGGGAACGCGCAGTATTTT	CAWSVHGNAQYF
TRBD1	TRBJ1-1	TRBV4-3	13	.	TGCGCCAGCAGCCCCAGGGGGAGCACTGAAGCTTTCTTT	CASSPRGSTEAFF
.	TRBJ2-2	TRBV30	14	.	TGTGCCTGGAGTGGGGGTGGGAGGAAAGGGGAGCTGTTTTTT	CAWSGGGRKGELFF
.	TRBJ1-2	TRBV25-1	12	.	TGTGCCAGCAGTAAGACAGGAGGAGGCTACACCTTC	CASSKTGGGYTF
.	TRBJ2-3	TRBV5-1	16	.	TGCGCCAGCAGCTTGGGCGGCGGGGTGGGCGCAGATACGCAGTATTTT	CASSLGGGVGADTQYF
.	TRBJ2-5	TRBV4-3	14	.	TGCGCCAGCAGCCAAGCGCCAATCGGAGAGACCCAGTACTTC	CASSQAPIGETQYF
.	TRBJ2-7	TRBV2	14	.	TGTGCCAGCAGTGAACAAGGGGCCTCCTACGAGCAGTACTTC	CASSEQGASYEQYF
.	TRBJ2-3	TRBV4-1	14	.	TGCGCCAGCAGCCAAGTGGAGACCACAGATACGCAGTATTTT	CASSQVETTDTQYF
.	TRBJ1-3	TRBV7-2	15	.	TGTGCCAGCAGCCTAACCCCAGGGGCTGGAAACACCATATATTTT	CASSLTPGAGNTIYF
.	TRBJ1-2	TRBV13	14	.	TGTGCCAGCAGCTTAGAGGGGCCGACCTATGGCTACACCTTC	CASSLEGPTYGYTF
TRBD2	TRBJ2-3	TRBV5-6	17	.	TGTGCCAGCAGCTGGGGGACTAGCGGGGGGGGCACAGATACGCAGTATTTT	CASSWGTSGGGTDTQYF
TRBD2	TRBJ2-2	TRBV7-3	19	.	TGTGCCAGCAGCCCAGGGGCTAGCGGGGGTTCCCTGGGGACCGGGGAGCTGTTTTTT	CASSPGASGGSLGTGELFF
TRBD1	TRBJ2-1	TRBV25-1	14	.	TGTGCCAGCACTTGGACAGGTAGAACTTATGAGCAGTTCTTC	CASTWTGRTYEQFF
.	TRBJ1-1	TRBV19	14	.	TGTGCCAGTAGTATAGGGACTTTGAACACTGAAGCTTTCTTT	CASSIGTLNTEAFF
.	TRBJ2-2	TRBV7-6	16	.	TGTGCCAGCAGCTTAACCCCCGGGGAAGGTACCGGGGAGCTGTTTTTT	CASSLTPGEGTGELFF
.	TRBJ2-7	TRBV5-5	17	once	TGTGCCAGCAGCTTGGAGGTCGGCAGGGGCCTCTCCTACGAGCAGTACTTC	CASSLEVGRGLSYEQYF
TRBD1	TRBJ2-1	TRBV5-6	14	.	TGTGCCAGCAGAGGCTACATAACAGGGGGGCGGGAGTTCTTC	CASRGYITGGREFF
.	TRBJ1-6	TRBV4-1	16	few	TGCGCCAGCAGCCAGGGGCCGAGCTCCTATAATTCACCCCTCCACTTT	CASSQGPSSYNSPLHF
.	TRBJ2-2	TRBV4-1	14	.	TGCGCCAGCAGCCAAGCACTCAACACCGGGGAGCTGTTTTTT	CASSQALNTGELFF
TRBD1	TRBJ2-1	TRBV7-3	15	.	TGTGCCAGCAGCTCCCAACAGGGGGCTGGGAATGAGCAGTTCTTC	CASSSQQGAGNEQFF
TRBD2	TRBJ2-1	TRBV5-1	15	.	TGCGCCAGCAGCTTGCCGGGGGGCTCCTACAATGAGCAGTTCTTC	CASSLPGGSYNEQFF
TRBD2	TRBJ2-1	TRBV4-2	17	.	TGTGCCAGCAGCCAAGGGTCCGGGGGGAATTCCCTAAATGAGCAGTTCTTC	CASSQGSGGNSLNEQFF
.	TRBJ1-1	TRBV5-6	13	few	TGTGCCAGCATCCGGGGGAGGAGCACTGAAGCTTTCTTT	CASIRGRSTEAFF
TRBD1	TRBJ2-7	TRBV29-1	12	.	TGCAGCGCAGGGACAGCAAACTACGAGCAGTACTTC	CSAGTANYEQYF
.	TRBJ1-2	TRBV27	15	once	TGTGCCAGCAGTGACCTCCCAGGGTATGACTATGGCTACACCTTC	CASSDLPGYDYGYTF
.	TRBJ1-2	TRBV18	14	.	TGTGCCAGCTCACCCTTGGACAGCACCTATGGCTACACCTTC	CASSPLDSTYGYTF
TRBD1	TRBJ1-5	TRBV4-1	16	once	TGCGCCAGCAGCCGCACGACAGGGGCGAGCAATCAGCCCCAGCATTTT	CASSRTTGASNQPQHF
.	TRBJ2-6	TRBV7-6	17	.	TGTGCCAGCAGTCTGAGGTGGGGGCAGGCTGGGGCCAACGTCCTGACTTTC	CASSLRWGQAGANVLTF
TRBD1	TRBJ1-3	TRBV29-1	17	.	TGCAGCGTTGTGAAGCTTAGGGACAGGGGCGCGGGAAACACCATATATTTT	CSVVKLRDRGAGNTIYF
.	TRBJ2-1	TRBV15	15	few	TGTGCCACCAGCAGCCACCAGGGTTCCTACAATGAGCAGTTCTTC	CATSSHQGSYNEQFF
.	TRBJ2-3	TRBV4-3	13	.	TGCGCCAGCAGCCAGGGGGCCACAGATACGCAGTATTTT	CASSQGATDTQYF
TRBD1	TRBJ2-7	TRBV5-6	15	.	TGTGCCAGCAGCTTGGATACAGGGGTCCCCTACGAGCAGTACTTC	CASSLDTGVPYEQYF
.	TRBJ1-3	TRBV11-2	14	.	TGTGCCAGCAGCCCTATAGCTTCTGGAAACACCATATATTTT	CASSPIASGNTIYF
TRBD1	TRBJ1-5	TRBV30	14	once	TGTGCCTGGAGGGGACAGTTACTCAATCAGCCCCAGCATTTT	CAWRGQLLNQPQHF
.	TRBJ1-6	TRBV18	15	.	TGTGCCAGCTCACCAGCGGGACGGAGTAATTCACCCCTCCACTTT	CASSPAGRSNSPLHF
TRBD1	TRBJ2-2	TRBV25-1	16	.	TGTGCCAGCAGACAACAGGGGGCAGAATACACCGGGGAGCTGTTTTTT	CASRQQGAEYTGELFF
.	TRBJ2-6	TRBV30	14	.	TGTGCCCAAGAACAGTACTCTGGGGCCAACGTCCTGACTTTC	CAQEQYSGANVLTF
TRBD1	TRBJ1-2	TRBV10-3	16	.	TGTGCCATCAGTGAGGGGACAGGGCAATCTATTTATGGCTACACCTTC	CAISEGTGQSIYGYTF
.	TRBJ1-6	TRBV13	14	once	TGTGCCAGCAGCTTAAATGCGTACTCTTCACCCCTCCACTTT	CASSLNAYSSPLHF
.	TRBJ2-6	TRBV15	15	.	TGTGCCACCAGCAGAGACCGGTCTGGGGCCAACGTCCTGACTTTC	CATSRDRSGANVLTF